This is a list of T cell receptor beta chains from one sample in a study of Graves' ophthalmopathy and Graves' hyperthyroidism. TCRdb analysed the multiplex PCR reads with MiXCR anew, one entry per CDR3 protein. The data show hundreds of thousands of distinct CDR3 sequences, around 21% seen once. Sequenced input: peripheral blood. The source of these receptors is a woman aged 18-29 years with stable Graves' hyperthyroidism. Each CDR3 is given without its conserved first and last residue.

>TRBJ1-1|TRBV10-3
AISRAPGQDWTEAF
>TRBJ2-7|TRBV12-3/TRBV12-4
ASNSRTELTRQY
>TRBJ2-7|TRBV12-3/TRBV12-4
ASSLHGAKPYEQY
>TRBJ1-1|TRBV6-5
ASSLGQGISNTEAF
>TRBJ2-7|TRBV6-2/TRBV6-3
ASGNSGRGSPYEQY
>TRBJ2-7|TRBV27
ASNIPDRFYYEQY
>TRBJ2-7|TRBV28
ASSFPSYEQY
>TRBJ1-3|TRBV12-3/TRBV12-4
ASTRTERNTIY
>TRBJ2-5|TRBV7-2
ASSLVRTSARETQY
>TRBJ1-6|TRBV27
ASRPLSEGNNSPLH
>TRBJ2-7|TRBV9
ASRRDSTYEQY
>TRBJ1-1|TRBV12-3/TRBV12-4
ASSFRRLQNTEAF
>TRBJ1-1|TRBV20-1
SARDARGNTEAF
>TRBJ2-5|TRBV5-4
ASSTGGETQY
>TRBJ1-2|TRBV20-1
SARGFGSPNYGYT
>TRBJ2-7|TRBV4-1
ASSRKLPDRDYLFYEQY
>TRBJ2-2|TRBV11-1
ASSPWGLGRVSTGELF
>TRBJ1-6|TRBV7-2
ASSLAATSYNSPLH
>TRBJ1-2|TRBV15
ATSRGRGQGILSYT
>TRBJ1-5|TRBV10-3
AINVQGRGQPQH
>TRBJ1-2|TRBV6-5
ASSYDGANYGYT
>TRBJ2-7|TRBV3-1
ASSQAGPRPYEQY
>TRBJ1-2|TRBV19
ASSIGRASYGYT
>TRBJ2-7|TRBV9
ASSAGSSLREQY
>TRBJ2-5|TRBV12-3/TRBV12-4
ASSLAGGMETQY
>TRBJ2-7|TRBV12-3/TRBV12-4
VSSFAAGSYEQY
>TRBJ1-1|TRBV19
ATGTGGGNTEAF
>TRBJ1-3|TRBV27
ASSVRGSGNTIY
>TRBJ1-3|TRBV7-8
ASSLRASGNTIY
>TRBJ1-6|TRBV11-2
ASSLIRGRNAEIH
>TRBJ1-3|TRBV24-1
ATSDPLVSGNTIY
>TRBJ1-1|TRBV19
ASSTRVNTEAF
>TRBJ1-1|TRBV28
ASSLDGVAEAF
>TRBJ2-5|TRBV12-3/TRBV12-4
ASSLSGSQGKTQY
>TRBJ2-5|TRBV2
ASSDSGLAGGGLLGETQY
>TRBJ2-7|TRBV27
ASALAGTSDYEQY
>TRBJ1-2|TRBV30
AWRWAGKDYGYT
>TRBJ1-1|TRBV7-3
ASSFLGEGLTEAF
>TRBJ2-5|TRBV5-6
ASSPEGRAISETQY